This T cell receptor (beta chain) was identified in a study of blood T cells in healthy people across ages. V lost 1 base and J 13 bases, leaving 19 bases between the germline ends. This CDR3 region has 13 residues. The germline gives CDR1 SQVTM, CDR2 ANQGSEA. Next came a second PCR, run for about 7 to 12 cycles, which used a sample-barcoded 5' primer along with a J-beta primer mix. All cDNA molecules were each tagged by a template-switch adaptor with 12 random nucleotides. A single record per CDR3 protein comes from TCRdb applying MiXCR to the 5' RACE reads. The sample lists approximately 800,000 distinct CDR3 sequences; 55% to 75% were seen once. Researchers isolated at least 6 million PBMCs per sample. This clonotype was seen a handful of times. Its antigen is unidentified. Study-wide results and limits: A strong correlation was seen between TCR beta diversity and naive T cell percentage. Naive and antigen-experienced cells could not be conclusively compared, given unsorted PBMCs.

This chain connects TRBV29-1 to TRBJ2-5; the D gene is possibly TRBD1 (6 bases). The sequenced sample was blood. The sequence was obtained from a man aged 25 to 45 in good health. CDR3 loop: CSVEGVSRDKTYF. The CDR3, as DNA: TGCAGCGTTGAAGGGGTTAGTCGGGACAAAACGTACTTC. The full variable domain, in which reference TRBV29-1 and TRBJ2-5 provide the parts outside the CDR3, is SAVISQKPSRDICQRGTSLTIQCQVDSQVTMMFWYRQQPGQSLTLIATANQGSEATYESGFVIDKFPISRPNLTFSTLTVSNMSPEDSSIYLCSVEGVSRDKTYFGPGTRLLVL.